A selection of T cell receptor beta chains follows, all from one sample in a study of PD-1 blockade in classical Hodgkin lymphoma. Assay: immunoSEQ multiplex PCR; the TCRdb copy retains only in-frame clones and omits some. The sample has about 93,000 clones, just under 80% seen once. The material was peripheral blood mononuclear cells (PBMCs), obtained before the fourth cycle of nivolumab. These receptors were collected from a human donor with classical Hodgkin lymphoma. CDR3s include the opening cysteine and the closing phenylalanine or tryptophan. A D gene is named only where the DNA matches it firmly. Not all rows give a size; the values are once, few, many and, for expanded clones, a class.

D gene,J gene,V gene,CDR3 length,clone size,CDR3 protein,CDR3 DNA
TRBD2,TRBJ2-1,TRBV4-2,18,.,CASSQDIGRGGPHNEQFF,TGTGCCAGCAGCCAAGATATAGGGCGGGGGGGGCCACACAATGAGCAGTTCTTC
.,TRBJ1-2,TRBV25-1,16,once,CASSEYPVQANYGYTF,TGTGCCAGCAGTGAATACCCAGTCCAAGCTAACTATGGCTACACCTTC
.,TRBJ1-4,TRBV7-9,17,.,CASSFWNSWTTNEKLFF,TGTGCCAGCAGCTTCTGGAATTCTTGGACGACTAATGAAAAACTGTTTTTT
TRBD2,TRBJ2-5,TRBV6-1,15,once,CASSAGGGPQETQYF,TGTGCCAGCAGTGCGGGGGGGGGCCCCCAAGAGACCCAGTACTTC
.,TRBJ1-2,TRBV28,14,.,CASSRGLGYYGYTF,TGTGCCAGCAGCAGGGGTCTCGGATACTATGGCTACACCTTC
.,TRBJ1-2,TRBV4-3,17,.,CASSHIDRGLDIYGYTF,TGCGCCAGCAGCCACATTGACAGAGGTCTAGATATCTATGGCTACACCTTC
.,TRBJ1-1,TRBV30,13,.,CAWSVGLGTEAFF,TGTGCCTGGAGTGTCGGACTTGGAACTGAAGCTTTCTTT
.,TRBJ2-2,TRBV10-3,11,.,CAITGGGELFF,TGTGCCATCACCGGAGGGGGGGAGCTGTTTTTT
.,TRBJ2-7,TRBV12-5,16,.,CASGLRAGAIPYEQYF,TGTGCTAGTGGTTTACGAGCAGGGGCGATCCCCTACGAGCAGTACTTC
TRBD1,TRBJ1-2,TRBV5-5,13,many,CASSSTGGYGYTF,TGTGCCAGCAGCTCGACAGGGGGCTATGGCTACACCTTC
.,TRBJ2-5,TRBV27,13,.,CASSLSGRETQYF,TGTGCCAGCAGTTTATCGGGGCGAGAGACCCAGTACTTC
.,TRBJ2-1,TRBV27,11,.,CASSFLHEQFF,TGTGCCAGCAGTTTTCTCCATGAGCAGTTCTTC
.,TRBJ2-7,TRBV4-1,12,.,CASSQDGAARYF,TGCGCCAGCAGCCAAGATGGGGCCGCTAGGTACTTC
.,TRBJ1-3,TRBV5-1,14,.,CASSPGTFENTIYF,TGCGCCAGCAGCCCGGGGACGTTTGAAAACACCATATATTTT
.,TRBJ2-7,TRBV19,14,.,CASRAALSSYEQYF,TGTGCCAGTAGGGCAGCGCTCTCTTCCTACGAGCAGTACTTC
.,TRBJ2-7,TRBV6-1,13,.,CASSRTASYEQYF,TGTGCCAGCAGCCGGACAGCCTCCTACGAGCAGTACTTC
TRBD2,TRBJ2-7,TRBV4-2,14,.,CASSQVFLGGSQYF,TGTGCCAGCAGCCAAGTTTTCTTGGGCGGGAGTCAGTACTTC
.,TRBJ1-5,TRBV15,13,few,CATSTTNNQPQHF,TGTGCCACCAGCACAACAAACAATCAGCCCCAGCATTTT
.,TRBJ1-6,TRBV7-2,12,.,CASSLGNSPLHF,TGTGCCAGCAGCTTAGGGAATTCACCCCTCCACTTT
TRBD1,TRBJ2-5,TRBV5-1,14,.,CASSFGQGQETQYF,TGCGCCAGCAGCTTCGGACAGGGCCAAGAGACCCAGTACTTC
.,TRBJ2-3,TRBV11-2,15,.,CASRVGPGNTDTQYF,TGTGCCAGCAGGGTCGGACCAGGGAACACAGATACGCAGTATTTT
.,TRBJ1-6,TRBV2,14,.,CASAGFSYNSPLHF,TGTGCCAGCGCAGGGTTCTCCTATAATTCACCCCTCCACTTT
.,TRBJ2-1,TRBV5-1,15,.,CASNTGSPSSNEQFF,TGCGCCAGCAACACAGGAAGCCCATCTTCCAATGAGCAGTTCTTC